A single sample gave rise to the 30 T cell receptor beta chains below, sequenced in a study of T-cell reconstitution after alpha-beta-depleted transplantation in children. TCRbeta library construction was performed incorporating unique molecular identifiers. One entry per CDR3 protein, called by TCRdb with MiXCR from the PCR reads. The table shows a few hundred thousand distinct CDR3 sequences, with approximately 12% occurring only once. The starting material was PBMCs, obtained from the stem cell graft. These TCRs come from a human donor who donated a stem cell graft to a child with Fanconi anemia.

This clonotype has a count of ten or more. The chain is built from TRBV3-1 and TRBJ1-1; D gene unclear. Per the germline V gene, CDR1 is LGHDT and CDR2 is YNNKEL (reference sequence). V gave up 3 bases and J gave up 8 bases, with 7 bases separating them. There are 11 residues in the CDR3. This chain's CDR3 is CASSQESEAFF. The CDR3 bases are TGTGCCAGCAGCCAGGAATCCGAAGCTTTCTTT.

Only a few counts were recorded for this clonotype. The V gene is TRBV4-2, the J gene TRBJ1-2, with 11 nucleotides matching TRBD1. The germline V gene encodes CDR1 LGHNA and CDR2 YNFKEQ. The CDR3 extends over 17 amino acids. Trimming cost V 4 bases and J 8 bases; bases outside gene matches: 15. CDR3 coding DNA: TGTGCCAGCAGCCCACCGCCAGGGACAGGGGGTTTAGGGGGCTACACCTTC. Protein: CASSPPPGTGGLGGYTF.

V usage is TRBV30 and J usage is TRBJ1-5; perhaps TRBD1 as D (6 bases). Trimming removed 0 bases from V and 2 bases from J, with 14 bases in between. The CDR3 is 16 residues long. Germline CDR1 reads GTSNPN; CDR2 reads SVGIG (reference sequence). The CDR3, as DNA: TGTGCCTGGAGTGTACGTGGGAGACAGGGCAATCAGCCCCAGCATTTT. It encodes CAWSVRGRQGNQPQHF.

This chain uses TRBV29-1 with TRBJ1-4, with D possibly matching TRBD1 (5 bases). The CDR3 has 14 amino acids. V lost 5 bases and J 8 bases, leaving 18 bases between the germline ends. CDR1 and CDR2 (germline): SQVTM, ANQGSEA. CDR3 DNA: TGCAGCGTTCGGGACCGGAGCCGGGCAGAAAAACTGTTTTTT. This codes for CSVRDRSRAEKLFF.

This clonotype was picked up many times. The gene calls are TRBV20-1 and TRBJ2-5; TRBD1 might be the D (6 bases). CDR3 length: 14 amino acids. CDR1 and CDR2 (germline): DFQATT, SNEGSKA (reference sequence). V shed 1 base and J shed 4 bases, with 13 bases lying between them. DNA of the CDR3: TGCAGTGCTAGAGTACAGGGAGAGGGAGAGACCCAGTACTTC. It encodes CSARVQGEGETQYF.

This clonotype was counted a few times. V is TRBV7-7 and J is TRBJ1-5, with 9 bases identical to TRBD1. CDR3 length equals 16 residues. Per germline, CDR1 SSHAT and CDR2 FNYEAQ (reference sequence). V lost 4 bases to trimming and J lost 5 bases; unmatched junction nucleotides: 9. This CDR3 is CASSWGPGQGHQPQHF. DNA of the CDR3: TGTGCCAGCAGCTGGGGGCCGGGACAGGGCCATCAGCCCCAGCATTTT.

The chain has TRBV12-3 or TRBV12-4 and TRBJ1-4, with D maybe TRBD1 (5 bases). V was pared by 3 bases and J by 8 bases, with 19 bases between. This CDR3 region has 16 residues. CDR3 nucleotides: TGTGCCAGCAGTTTTAGGAGTTCGGAGCCAGGGGAAAAACTGTTTTTT. Translation gives CASSFRSSEPGEKLFF.

V and J are TRBV5-6 and TRBJ2-3, with D hard to call. Germline values: CDR1 SGHDT, CDR2 YYEEEE. The CDR3 has 14 residues. Deletions cut 2 bases from V and 0 bases from J, with 7 bases between. The CDR3 DNA is TGTGCCAGCAGCTTTGGGATAAGCACAGATACGCAGTATTTT. Translating it yields CASSFGISTDTQYF.

At least ten counts were recorded for this clonotype. The J gene is TRBJ2-1, the V gene TRBV12-3 or TRBV12-4, with 13 bases aligning to TRBD2. The ends lost 6 bases at V and 4 bases at J; junction bases unmatched: 3. The CDR3 is 15 residues long. The CDR3 loop is CASSLTSGGYNEQFF. For the CDR3, the DNA is TGTGCCAGCAGCCTGACTAGCGGGGGGTACAATGAGCAGTTCTTC.

A few counts support this clonotype. This chain uses TRBV6-1 with TRBJ1-1; tentatively, D is TRBD1 (5 bases). CDR1 MNHNS and CDR2 SASEGT come from the germline V gene. The CDR3 spans 13 residues. Trimming removed 1 base at V and 10 bases at J, with 13 bases between. The CDR3 spells CASSEGRGRPAFF. CDR3 coding DNA: TGTGCCAGCAGTGAAGGACGGGGCCGCCCAGCTTTCTTT.

This clonotype was counted at least ten times. The rearrangement joins TRBV19 to TRBJ1-5; perhaps TRBD1 as D (5 bases). The CDR3 consists of 15 residues. Germline V gives CDR1 LNHDA, CDR2 SQIVND (reference sequence). Deletions cut 6 bases from V and 0 bases from J, with 12 bases between. CDR3 coding DNA: TGTGCCAGTAGGAGACAGCTGTATAGCAATCAGCCCCAGCATTTT. Translated: CASRRQLYSNQPQHF. The full variable domain, its missing parts supplied by reference TRBV19 and TRBJ1-5, is DGGITQSPKYLFRKEGQNVTLSCEQNLNHDAMYWYRQDPGQGLRLIYYSQIVNDFQKGDIAEGYSVSREKKESFPLTVTSAQKNPTAFYLCASRRQLYSNQPQHFGDGTRLSIL.

The gene calls are TRBV29-1 and TRBJ2-1; D unresolved. Germline CDR1 reads SQVTM; CDR2 reads ANQGSEA. V dropped 6 bases and J dropped 9 bases, with 15 bases sitting between them. The CDR3 has 12 amino acids. The CDR3 region is CSVDLQSPEQFF. CDR3 DNA: TGCAGCGTCGACCTTCAAAGCCCTGAGCAGTTCTTC.

This clonotype was seen many times. The V call is TRBV6-5, the J call TRBJ1-3; D may be TRBD1 (6 bases). V lost 6 bases to trimming and J lost 4 bases, with 22 bases between them. In germline, CDR1 is MNHEY, CDR2 SVGAGI. This CDR3 region has 17 residues. For the CDR3, the DNA is TGTGCCAGCAGCCAAACAGACCCGGGGGCGCACGGAAACACCATATATTTT. Protein product: CASSQTDPGAHGNTIYF.

This clonotype was seen a handful of times. The chain carries TRBV29-1 and TRBJ1-4; D unresolved. The ends were cut back, 6 bases at V and 5 bases at J, with 13 bases in the middle. Looked up from germline, CDR1 is SQVTM and CDR2 is ANQGSEA. This CDR3 has 13 residues. The CDR3 region has the DNA TGCAGCGTCGTTGACACGGCAAATGAAAAACTGTTTTTT. It encodes CSVVDTANEKLFF.

Ten or more counts support this clonotype. The V and J genes are TRBV7-9 and TRBJ2-1; the match to TRBD2 covers 8 bases. Germline V gives CDR1 SEHNR, CDR2 FQNEAQ (reference sequence). The CDR3 covers 14 residues. V shed 5 bases and J 1 base; nucleotides not matched to a gene: 1. CDR3 residues: CASSGGGSYNEQFF. In DNA, the CDR3 is TGTGCCAGCAGCGGCGGGGGGTCCTACAATGAGCAGTTCTTC.

This clonotype was seen more than once but under ten times. V is TRBV7-9 and J is TRBJ1-1; TRBD1 is a possible D gene (6 bases). Germline V gene lookup returns CDR1 SEHNR and CDR2 FQNEAQ (reference sequence). The CDR3 contains 13 residues. V shed 6 bases and J shed 6 bases, with 14 bases lying between them. The CDR3 loop is CASRGQSESEAFF. The DNA for the CDR3 is TGTGCCAGCAGGGGACAAAGTGAGTCTGAAGCTTTCTTT.

The chain joins TRBV20-1 to TRBJ2-7; 8 bases map to TRBD1. This CDR3 is 14 amino acids long. Looked up from germline, CDR1 is DFQATT and CDR2 is SNEGSKA (reference sequence). Germline trimming cut 4 bases from V and 0 bases from J; bases unmatched to any gene: 5. Here the CDR3 DNA reads TGCAGTGCTATCCGGGACAGGTCCTCCTACGAGCAGTACGTC. Translation: CSAIRDRSSYEQYV.

The V call is TRBV6-2 or TRBV6-3, the J call TRBJ2-2; the D gene could be TRBD1 or TRBD2 (6 bases each). Trimming cost V 8 bases and J 5 bases, with 15 bases left between them. The CDR3 spans 14 residues. Germline loops: CDR1 MNHEY, CDR2 SVGEGT. In nucleotides, the CDR3 is TGTGCCAGCTTTAAGAGGGGGAGGACCGGGGAGCTGTTTTTT. Protein: CASFKRGRTGELFF.

This clonotype occurred many times. This chain joins TRBV29-1 and TRBJ2-7; possibly TRBD1 for D (6 bases). V lost 4 bases, J lost 2 bases, and 12 bases lay in between. CDR3 length: 13 amino acids. Germline V gene data show CDR1 as SQVTM and CDR2 as ANQGSEA. The CDR3 is CSVVQDSTYEQYF. In DNA, the CDR3 is TGCAGCGTTGTTCAGGACAGCACCTACGAGCAGTACTTC.

This clonotype was detected ten times or more. The CDR3 loop reads CASSFRTGMNTEAFF. DNA for the CDR3: TGTGCCAGCAGCTTTCGGACGGGTATGAACACTGAAGCTTTCTTT. The chain links TRBV7-6 to TRBJ1-1, with D uncertain. Deletions cut 3 bases from V and 0 bases from J, with 11 bases between. There are 15 residues in the CDR3. The germline CDR1 and CDR2 sequences are SGHVS and FNYEAQ.

This clonotype was observed at least ten times. The chain combines TRBV7-2 with TRBJ2-7; D remains unclear. CDR3 size: 15 residues. Germline lookup yields CDR1 SGHTA and CDR2 FQGNSA. V dropped 2 bases and J dropped 2 bases, with 13 bases sitting between them. CDR3 region: CASSLQTHATYEQYF. CDR3 nucleotides: TGTGCCAGCAGCTTACAGACACACGCCACCTACGAGCAGTACTTC.

In its sample, this clonotype was seen many times. This rearrangement joins TRBV20-1 to TRBJ2-5; 11 bases are a match to TRBD2. This CDR3 is built from 17 residues. Germline V gene data show CDR1 as DFQATT and CDR2 as SNEGSKA (reference sequence). Trimming at V came to 0 bases and at J to 0 bases, leaving 6 bases not matched to a gene. The CDR3 DNA reads as TGCAGTGCTAGAGATCTTAGCGGGGGGGGCGACCAAGAGACCCAGTACTTC. This sequence encodes CSARDLSGGGDQETQYF.

This clonotype came up a few times. The chain carries TRBV4-3 and TRBJ2-1; D is perhaps TRBD1 (6 bases). The germline gives CDR1 LGHNA, CDR2 YSLEER. Trimming took 1 base from V and 8 from J, leaving 15 bases between them. The CDR3 is made up of 15 amino acids. The DNA of the CDR3 is TGCGCCAGCAGCCAAGGGTTGGGGGCAGGCGATGAGCAGTTCTTC. Encoded protein: CASSQGLGAGDEQFF.

The sample holds many counts of this clonotype. The rearrangement uses TRBV5-1 and TRBJ2-5; a weak D match, TRBD2 (5 bases). V lost 0 bases and J 1 base, leaving 7 bases between the germline ends. The CDR3 length is 14 residues. Per germline, CDR1 SGHRS and CDR2 YFSETQ. CDR3 in amino acids: CASSLGERQETQYF. CDR3 nucleotides: TGCGCCAGCAGCTTGGGGGAGCGCCAAGAGACCCAGTACTTC. The complete variable domain, with remaining parts taken from reference TRBV5-1 and TRBJ2-5, reads KAGVTQTPRYLIKTRGQQVTLSCSPISGHRSVSWYQQTPGQGLQFLFEYFSETQRNKGNFPGRFSGRQFSNSRSEMNVSTLELGDSALYLCASSLGERQETQYFGPGTRLLVL.

This clonotype showed up many times. This sequence joins TRBV12-3 or TRBV12-4 and TRBJ1-1; unclear D gene. The CDR3 runs 12 residues. V lost 3 bases to trimming and J lost 11 bases, with 13 bases between them. CDR3 sequence (DNA): TGTGCCAGCAGTTTGGCACAGTGGTGGGCTTTCTTT. Its translation is CASSLAQWWAFF.

This clonotype was seen ten or more times. The chain links TRBV30 to TRBJ2-7; TRBD2 agrees at 7 bases. Germline V gene data show CDR1 as GTSNPN and CDR2 as SVGIG (reference sequence). V trimming: 4 bases; J trimming: 5 bases; junction bases outside the gene matches: 2. This CDR3 spans 11 amino acids. This CDR3 reads CAWTGGDEQYF. Written as DNA, the CDR3 is TGTGCCTGGACGGGAGGTGACGAGCAGTACTTC.

This clonotype was picked up many times. This chain uses TRBV10-3 with TRBJ1-1; 8 bases align to TRBD1. From germline, CDR1 is ENHRY and CDR2 SYGVKD. The CDR3 extends over 14 amino acids. Trimming took 3 bases from V and 4 from J; bases not matched to a gene: 4. CDR3 sequence: CAISESGGITEAFF. The CDR3 nucleotides read TGTGCCATCAGTGAATCAGGGGGCATCACTGAAGCTTTCTTT.

The sample holds a few counts of this clonotype. The genes are TRBV7-3 and TRBJ1-1; D not resolved. V was shortened by 5 bases and J by 4 bases, with 11 bases between the two germline ends. The CDR3 spans 13 residues. Germline lookup yields CDR1 SGHTA and CDR2 FQGTGA. CDR3 protein: CASSASEGTEAFF. The CDR3 DNA is TGTGCCAGCAGCGCATCCGAGGGCACTGAAGCTTTCTTT.

The genes are TRBV6-2 or TRBV6-3 and TRBJ1-5; D perhaps matches TRBD1 (6 bases). The CDR3 is 12 amino acids. The ends were cut back, 7 bases at V and 9 bases at J, with 13 bases in the middle. Germline CDR1 is MNHEY and CDR2 is SVGEGT. The DNA of the CDR3 is TGTGCCAGCACTCTAGAAGGGGGGCCCCAGCATTTT. The encoded protein is CASTLEGGPQHF.

This clonotype came up a few times. The chain employs TRBV6-6 and TRBJ1-6; no firm D call. Germline CDR1 and CDR2: MNHNY and SVGAGI (reference sequence). V shed 7 bases and J shed 8 bases, with 12 bases lying between them. The CDR3 runs 13 residues. CDR3: CASIRPGDSPLHF. CDR3 coding DNA: TGTGCCAGCATCCGTCCAGGCGATTCACCCCTCCACTTT.